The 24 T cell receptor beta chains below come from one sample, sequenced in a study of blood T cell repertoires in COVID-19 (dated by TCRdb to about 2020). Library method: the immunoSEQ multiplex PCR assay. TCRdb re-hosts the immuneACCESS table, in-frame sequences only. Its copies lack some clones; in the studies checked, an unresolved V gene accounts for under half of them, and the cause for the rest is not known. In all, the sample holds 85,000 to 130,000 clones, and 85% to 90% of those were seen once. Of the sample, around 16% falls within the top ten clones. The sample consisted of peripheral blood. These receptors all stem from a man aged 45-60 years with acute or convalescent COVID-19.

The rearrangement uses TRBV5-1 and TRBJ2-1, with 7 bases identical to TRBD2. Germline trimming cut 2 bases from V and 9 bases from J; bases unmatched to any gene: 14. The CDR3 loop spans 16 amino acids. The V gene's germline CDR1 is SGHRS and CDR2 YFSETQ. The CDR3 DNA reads TGCGCCAGCAGCTTTACGACTAGCCCGAGGGGCATTGAGCAGTTCTTC. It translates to CASSFTTSPRGIEQFF. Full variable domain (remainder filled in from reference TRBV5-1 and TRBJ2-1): KAGVTQTPRYLIKTRGQQVTLSCSPISGHRSVSWYQQTPGQGLQFLFEYFSETQRNKGNFPGRFSGRQFSNSRSEMNVSTLELGDSALYLCASSFTTSPRGIEQFFGPGTRLTVL.

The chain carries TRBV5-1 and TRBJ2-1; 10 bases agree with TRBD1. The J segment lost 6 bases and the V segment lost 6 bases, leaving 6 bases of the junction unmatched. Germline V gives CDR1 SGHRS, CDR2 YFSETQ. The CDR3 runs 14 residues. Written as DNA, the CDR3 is TGCGCCAGCACCTCAGGGACAGGGGCCAATGAGCAGTTCTTC. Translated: CASTSGTGANEQFF. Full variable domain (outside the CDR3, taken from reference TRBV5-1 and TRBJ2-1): KAGVTQTPRYLIKTRGQQVTLSCSPISGHRSVSWYQQTPGQGLQFLFEYFSETQRNKGNFPGRFSGRQFSNSRSEMNVSTLELGDSALYLCASTSGTGANEQFFGPGTRLTVL.

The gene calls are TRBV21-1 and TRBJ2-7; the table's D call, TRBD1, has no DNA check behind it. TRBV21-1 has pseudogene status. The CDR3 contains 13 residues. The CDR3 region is CASTRQIAYEQYF. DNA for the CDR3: TGTGCCAGCACCCGACAGATAGCCTACGAGCAGTACTTC.

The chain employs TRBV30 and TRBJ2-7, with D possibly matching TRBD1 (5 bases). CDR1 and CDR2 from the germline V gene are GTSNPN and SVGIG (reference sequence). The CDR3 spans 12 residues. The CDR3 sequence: CALTDSSYEQYF. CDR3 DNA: TGTGCTCTAACAGACAGCTCCTACGAGCAGTACTTC.

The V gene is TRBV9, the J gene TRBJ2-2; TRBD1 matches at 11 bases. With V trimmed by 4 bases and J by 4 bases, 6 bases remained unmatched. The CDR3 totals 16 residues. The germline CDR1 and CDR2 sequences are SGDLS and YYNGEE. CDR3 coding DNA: TGTGCCAGCAGCCCACCGGGACAGGGGGGCACCGGGGAGCTGTTTTTT. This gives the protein CASSPPGQGGTGELFF.

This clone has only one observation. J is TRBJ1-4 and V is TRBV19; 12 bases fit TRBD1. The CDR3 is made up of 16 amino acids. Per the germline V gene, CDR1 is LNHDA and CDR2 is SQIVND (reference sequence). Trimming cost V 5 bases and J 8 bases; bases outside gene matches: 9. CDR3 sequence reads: CASSLGTGGLKEKLFF. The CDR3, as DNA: TGTGCCAGTAGTCTCGGGACAGGGGGCTTAAAAGAAAAACTGTTTTTT.

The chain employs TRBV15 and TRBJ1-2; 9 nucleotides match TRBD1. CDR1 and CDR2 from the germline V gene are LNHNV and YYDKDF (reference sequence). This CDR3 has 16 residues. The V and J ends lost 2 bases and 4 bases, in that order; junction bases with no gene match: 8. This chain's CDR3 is CATSRPRDRDAYGYTF. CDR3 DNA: TGTGCCACCAGCAGACCTCGGGACAGGGACGCCTATGGCTACACCTTC.

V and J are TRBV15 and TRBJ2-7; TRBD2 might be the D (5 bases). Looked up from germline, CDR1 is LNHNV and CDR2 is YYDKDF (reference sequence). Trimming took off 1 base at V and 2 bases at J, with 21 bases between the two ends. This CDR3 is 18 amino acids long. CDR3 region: CATSRAPPRGVRPYEQYF. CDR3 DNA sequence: TGTGCCACCAGCAGAGCACCTCCCCGGGGAGTACGTCCCTACGAGCAGTACTTC.

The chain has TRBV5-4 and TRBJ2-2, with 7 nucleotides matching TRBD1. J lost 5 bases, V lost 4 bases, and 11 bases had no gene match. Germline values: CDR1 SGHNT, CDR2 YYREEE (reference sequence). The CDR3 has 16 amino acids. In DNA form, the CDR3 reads TGTGCCAGCAGCGGGACCGCAGGGGGTGAGACCGGGGAGCTGTTTTTT. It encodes CASSGTAGGETGELFF.

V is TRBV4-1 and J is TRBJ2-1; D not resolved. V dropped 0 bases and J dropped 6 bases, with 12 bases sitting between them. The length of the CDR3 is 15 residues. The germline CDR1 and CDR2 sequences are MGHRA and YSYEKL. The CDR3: CASSQDLLPTNEQFF. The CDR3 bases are TGCGCCAGCAGCCAAGATTTGTTGCCTACCAATGAGCAGTTCTTC.

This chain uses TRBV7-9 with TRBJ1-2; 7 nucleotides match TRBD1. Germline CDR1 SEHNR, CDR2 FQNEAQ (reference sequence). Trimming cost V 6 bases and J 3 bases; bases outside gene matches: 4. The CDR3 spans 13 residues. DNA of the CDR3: TGTGCCAGCAGGAAGGGGGCCGACTATGGCTACACCTTC. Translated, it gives CASRKGADYGYTF.

In DNA form, the CDR3 reads TGTGCCATCAGCTTGGGACAGGTAACAGATACGCAGTATTTT. This gives the protein CAISLGQVTDTQYF. The chain has TRBV10-3 and TRBJ2-3; TRBD1 aligns across 8 bases. Germline CDR1 ENHRY, CDR2 SYGVKD. The CDR3 has 14 amino acids. V was clipped by 6 bases and J by 3 bases; unmatched bases: 5.

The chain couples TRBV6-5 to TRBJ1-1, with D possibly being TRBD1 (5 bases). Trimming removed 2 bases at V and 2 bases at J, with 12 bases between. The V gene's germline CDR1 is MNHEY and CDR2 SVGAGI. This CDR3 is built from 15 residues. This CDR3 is CASSYNGQLNTEAFF. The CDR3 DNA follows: TGTGCCAGCAGTTACAATGGACAACTAAACACTGAAGCTTTCTTT.

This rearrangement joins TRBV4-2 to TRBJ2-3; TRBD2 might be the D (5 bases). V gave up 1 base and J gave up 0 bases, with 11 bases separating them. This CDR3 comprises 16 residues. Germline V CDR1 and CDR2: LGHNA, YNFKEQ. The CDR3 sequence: CASSQGRGDSTDTQYF. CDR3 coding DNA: TGTGCCAGCAGCCAAGGCCGGGGTGATAGCACAGATACGCAGTATTTT.

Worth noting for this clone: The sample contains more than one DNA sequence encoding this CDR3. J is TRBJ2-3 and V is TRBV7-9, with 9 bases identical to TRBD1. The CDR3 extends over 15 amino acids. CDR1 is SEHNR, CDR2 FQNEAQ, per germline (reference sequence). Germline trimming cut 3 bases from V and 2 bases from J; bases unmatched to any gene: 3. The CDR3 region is CASSFGQGSTDTQYF. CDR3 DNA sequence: TGTGCCAGCAGCTTCGGACAGGGGTCCACAGATACGCAGTATTTT.

The CDR3 loop is CASISGLAGVHNEQFF. The CDR3 DNA reads as TGTGCCAGCATCTCGGGGTTAGCGGGAGTCCACAATGAGCAGTTCTTC. The chain employs TRBV28 and TRBJ2-1; 9 bases agree with TRBD2. Germline-derived CDR1 and CDR2 are MDHEN and SYDVKM. The CDR3 contains 16 residues. The J segment lost 5 bases and the V segment lost 7 bases, leaving 12 bases of the junction unmatched.

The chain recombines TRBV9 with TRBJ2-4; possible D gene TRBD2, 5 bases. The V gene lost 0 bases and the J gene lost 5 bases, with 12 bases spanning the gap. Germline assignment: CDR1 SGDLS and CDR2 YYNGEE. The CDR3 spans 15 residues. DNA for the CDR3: TGTGCCAGCAGCGTAGGGATAGCGCCCCAAAACATTCAGTACTTC. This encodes CASSVGIAPQNIQYF.

The CDR3 DNA reads as TGTGCCAGCAGTAGAACCGGGACAGGGCTCTCCTACGAGCAGTACTTC. Amino acids: CASSRTGTGLSYEQYF. This chain links TRBV27 with TRBJ2-7; TRBD1 matches 9 bases. The V gene's germline CDR1 is MNHEY and CDR2 SMNVEV (reference sequence). The CDR3 loop spans 16 amino acids. V trimming: 5 bases; J trimming: 0 bases; junction bases outside the gene matches: 8.

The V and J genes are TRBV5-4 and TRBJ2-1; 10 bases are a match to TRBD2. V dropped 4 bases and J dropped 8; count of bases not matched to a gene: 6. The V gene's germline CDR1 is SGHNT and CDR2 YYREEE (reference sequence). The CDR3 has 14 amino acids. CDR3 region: CASSRPSGSYEQFF. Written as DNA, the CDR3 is TGTGCCAGCAGCCGACCTAGCGGGAGTTATGAGCAGTTCTTC.

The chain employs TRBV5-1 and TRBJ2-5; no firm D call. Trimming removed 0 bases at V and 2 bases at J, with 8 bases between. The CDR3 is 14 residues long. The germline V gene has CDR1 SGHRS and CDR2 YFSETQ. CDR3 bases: TGCGCCAGCAGCTTGGAGGCAGGTCAAGAGACCCAGTACTTC. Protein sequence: CASSLEAGQETQYF.

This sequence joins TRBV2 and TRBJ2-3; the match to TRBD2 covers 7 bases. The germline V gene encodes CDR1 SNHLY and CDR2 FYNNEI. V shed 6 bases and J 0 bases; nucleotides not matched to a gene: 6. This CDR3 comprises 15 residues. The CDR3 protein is CASRGSSGSTDTQYF. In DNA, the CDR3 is TGTGCCAGCAGGGGTAGTAGCGGGAGCACAGATACGCAGTATTTT.

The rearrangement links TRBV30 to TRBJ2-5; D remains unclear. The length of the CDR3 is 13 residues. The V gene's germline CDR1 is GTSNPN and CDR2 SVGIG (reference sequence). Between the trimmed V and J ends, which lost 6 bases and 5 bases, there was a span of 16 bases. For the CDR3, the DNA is TGTGCCTGTTGGCCGTCTAGTGTGGAGACCCAGTACTTC. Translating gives CACWPSSVETQYF. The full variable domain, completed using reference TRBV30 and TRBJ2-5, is SQTIHQWPATLVQPVGSPLSLECTVEGTSNPNLYWYRQAAGRGLQLLFYSVGIGQISSEVPQNLSASRPQDRQFILSSKKLLLSDSGFYLCACWPSSVETQYFGPGTRLLVL.

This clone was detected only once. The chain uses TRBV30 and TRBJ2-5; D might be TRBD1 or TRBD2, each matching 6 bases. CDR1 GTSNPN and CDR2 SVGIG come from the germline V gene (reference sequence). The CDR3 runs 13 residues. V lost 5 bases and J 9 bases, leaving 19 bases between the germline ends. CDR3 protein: CAWGGTQSWAQYF. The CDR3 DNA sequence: TGTGCCTGGGGGGGGACACAATCGTGGGCCCAGTACTTC.

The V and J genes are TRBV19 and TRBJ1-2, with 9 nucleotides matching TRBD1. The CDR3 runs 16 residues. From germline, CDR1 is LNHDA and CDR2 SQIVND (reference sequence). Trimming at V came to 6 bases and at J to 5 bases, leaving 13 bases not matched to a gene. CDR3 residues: CASSNPGQGGRYGYTF. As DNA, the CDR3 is TGTGCCAGTAGCAATCCGGGACAGGGAGGAAGGTATGGCTACACCTTC. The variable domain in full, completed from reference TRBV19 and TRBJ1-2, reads DGGITQSPKYLFRKEGQNVTLSCEQNLNHDAMYWYRQDPGQGLRLIYYSQIVNDFQKGDIAEGYSVSREKKESFPLTVTSAQKNPTAFYLCASSNPGQGGRYGYTFGSGTRLTVV.